Only one count was recorded for the clone carrying this TCR beta chain. Its cognate antigen is unknown. Expansion of antigen-specific CD4+ T cells with viral peptide pools was carried out by the ViraFEST assay before sequencing. The culture ran for 10 days, and then CD4+ T cells were isolated. Every participant took two doses of the BNT162b2 or mRNA-1273 vaccine. Each culture had half its medium swapped for IL-2 medium on days 3 and 7. These data are taken from a study of vaccination effects on CD4 cells after COVID-19. Sequenced by immunoSEQ multiplex PCR; TCRdb stores in-frame clones only, minus some. Of around 14,000 clones listed, approximately 68% are singletons. The V gene's germline CDR1 is SGHRS and CDR2 YFSETQ. The CDR3 has 14 residues. The V gene lost 2 bases and the J gene lost 0 bases, with 7 bases spanning the gap.

Sequenced here: CD4+ T cells from PBMCs cultured with SARS-CoV-2 spike peptides, sampled after COVID-19 vaccination. The chain has TRBV5-1 and TRBJ2-3; D is unclear. The TCR comes from a human donor who received a COVID-19 vaccine. DNA for the CDR3: TGCGCCAGCAGCTTCCGAGCTAGCACAGATACGCAGTATTTT. It translates to CASSFRASTDTQYF. The full variable domain, completed using reference TRBV5-1 and TRBJ2-3, is KAGVTQTPRYLIKTRGQQVTLSCSPISGHRSVSWYQQTPGQGLQFLFEYFSETQRNKGNFPGRFSGRQFSNSRSEMNVSTLELGDSALYLCASSFRASTDTQYFGPGTRLTVL.